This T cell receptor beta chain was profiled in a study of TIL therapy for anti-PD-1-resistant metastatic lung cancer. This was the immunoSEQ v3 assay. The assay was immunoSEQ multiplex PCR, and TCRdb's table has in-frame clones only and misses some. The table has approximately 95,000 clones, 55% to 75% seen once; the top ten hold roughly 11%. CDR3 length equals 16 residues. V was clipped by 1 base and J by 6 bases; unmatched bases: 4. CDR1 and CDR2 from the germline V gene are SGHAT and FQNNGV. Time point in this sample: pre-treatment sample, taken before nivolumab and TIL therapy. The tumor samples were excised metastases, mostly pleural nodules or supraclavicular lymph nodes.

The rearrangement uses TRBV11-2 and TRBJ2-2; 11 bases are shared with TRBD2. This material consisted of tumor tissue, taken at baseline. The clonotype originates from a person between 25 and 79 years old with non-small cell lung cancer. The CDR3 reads CASSLVLSGRAGELFF. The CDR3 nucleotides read TGTGCCAGCAGCTTAGTACTTAGCGGGAGGGCCGGGGAGCTGTTTTTT.